Shown below are 17 T cell receptor beta chains from a single sample sequenced in a study of cytomegalovirus exposure and HLA in healthy donors. Primers: 60 Vbeta forward and 13 Jbeta reverse. The data were produced by immunoSEQ multiplex PCR, yet TCRdb's version contains in-frame clones alone and is incomplete. The table shows 95,000 to 100,000 clones, with 65% to 85% occurring only once. The sequenced material came from PBMCs. These receptors came from a woman in her thirties or forties in good health and CMV-seronegative.

This chain links TRBV6-5 with TRBJ2-5; TRBD1 is a possible D gene (6 bases). Trimming removed 5 bases from V and 5 bases from J, with 9 bases in between. Germline CDR1 is MNHEY and CDR2 is SVGAGI. The CDR3 is made up of 12 amino acids. The CDR3 DNA reads as TGTGCCAGCAGTAATCAGGGGGAGACCCAGTACTTC. It is translated as CASSNQGETQYF.

V and J are TRBV6-5 and TRBJ2-3; 8 bases fit TRBD2. The V and J ends lost 3 bases and 4 bases, in that order; junction bases with no gene match: 3. Germline V lookup: CDR1 MNHEY, CDR2 SVGAGI. This CDR3 comprises 14 residues. For the CDR3, the DNA is TGTGCCAGCAGTTATTCTAGCGGGCCAGATACGCAGTATTTT. This gives the protein CASSYSSGPDTQYF.

CDR3 in amino acids: CASSQDRLQETQYF. The CDR3 bases are TGTGCCAGCAGCCAAGACAGACTCCAAGAGACCCAGTACTTC. The chain uses TRBV4-2 and TRBJ2-5; D is unresolved. The CDR3 length is 14 residues. Trimming cost V 0 bases and J 1 base, with 6 bases left between them. Germline V gene lookup returns CDR1 LGHNA and CDR2 YNFKEQ.

The chain uses TRBV27 and TRBJ1-2; D unclear. This CDR3 spans 13 amino acids. Trimming left V 4 bases short and J 4 bases short, with 10 bases between. CDR1 and CDR2 (germline): MNHEY, SMNVEV (reference sequence). The CDR3 DNA is TGTGCCAGCAGTTCAGCGGCGCTCTATGGCTACACCTTC. Protein: CASSSAALYGYTF.

The V and J genes are TRBV4-1 and TRBJ2-2; 7 positions agree with TRBD2. Germline CDR1 reads MGHRA; CDR2 reads YSYEKL. The trim removed 1 base at V and 8 bases at J, leaving 10 bases unmatched. The CDR3 runs to 16 residues. CDR3 DNA sequence: TGCGCCAGCAGCCAAGTCTGGGTTGCGGGAGAAGGGGAGCTGTTTTTT. Translation gives CASSQVWVAGEGELFF.

The V gene is TRBV6-1, the J gene TRBJ2-3; 10 nucleotides agree with TRBD1. Germline CDR1 is MNHNS and CDR2 is SASEGT. The CDR3 has 14 amino acids. V trimming: 6 bases; J trimming: 5 bases; junction bases outside the gene matches: 5. In DNA form, the CDR3 reads TGTGCCAGCAGGACAGGGGGCGGGGTAGATACGCAGTATTTT. As protein: CASRTGGGVDTQYF.

The table lists this clone with a count of one. The chain links TRBV30 to TRBJ1-5; no clear D gene. CDR1 and CDR2 from the germline V gene are GTSNPN and SVGIG (reference sequence). The CDR3 has 13 residues. Trimming stripped 2 bases from V and 3 bases from J, with 8 bases between. The CDR3 nucleotides are TGTGCCTGGAGTCCAGGCTACAATCAGCCCCAGCATTTT. Translating gives CAWSPGYNQPQHF.

V usage is TRBV5-1 and J usage is TRBJ2-1, with 9 positions matching TRBD1. After removal of 4 bases from V and 6 bases from J, the junction contained 2 bases not matched to a gene. In germline, CDR1 is SGHRS, CDR2 YFSETQ. The CDR3 is made up of 13 amino acids. CDR3 DNA sequence: TGCGCCAGCAGCCAGGGACAGGGCAATGAGCAGTTCTTC. The encoded protein is CASSQGQGNEQFF.

V usage is TRBV7-9 and J usage is TRBJ1-5; D is unclear. Germline V gives CDR1 SEHNR, CDR2 FQNEAQ (reference sequence). V shed 4 bases and J shed 6 bases, with 7 bases lying between them. The CDR3 totals 12 residues. Here the CDR3 DNA reads TGTGCCAGCAGCTCTGGAGGTCAGCCCCAGCATTTT. Residues: CASSSGGQPQHF.

V and J are TRBV6-6 and TRBJ1-5; 8 bases are shared with TRBD1. After removal of 6 bases from V and 3 bases from J, the junction contained 7 bases not matched to a gene. Germline CDR1 and CDR2: MNHNY and SVGAGI (reference sequence). The CDR3 has 15 amino acids. The CDR3 DNA is TGTGCCAGCAGAGACAGGGGAGTGAACAATCAGCCCCAGCATTTT. Translation: CASRDRGVNNQPQHF.

The rearrangement joins TRBV2 to TRBJ1-5, with TRBD1 matching over 9 bases. The CDR3 totals 15 residues. The germline V gene encodes CDR1 SNHLY and CDR2 FYNNEI. Germline trimming cut 7 bases from V and 2 bases from J; bases unmatched to any gene: 6. The CDR3 here is CASIRDRVGNQPQHF. The CDR3 bases are TGTGCCAGCATCCGGGACAGGGTCGGCAATCAGCCCCAGCATTTT.

The chain links TRBV6-4 to TRBJ1-1; possibly TRBD1 for D (6 bases). This CDR3 contains 14 residues. CDR1 is MRHNA and CDR2 is SNTAGT in the germline V gene. V lost 8 bases and J lost 4, with 17 bases in between. CDR3 coding DNA: TGTGCCAGCCCCCAGGGGCCTATGAGCACTGAAGCTTTCTTT. As protein: CASPQGPMSTEAFF.

V gene TRBV30 combines with J gene TRBJ2-4; no clear D gene. The V end was cut by 1 base, the J end by 0 bases, with 7 bases between. The CDR3 runs to 14 residues. CDR1 and CDR2 (germline): GTSNPN, SVGIG (reference sequence). Here the CDR3 DNA reads TGTGCCTGGAGTGGGGCCCTAGCCAAAAACATTCAGTACTTC. Protein: CAWSGALAKNIQYF. The whole variable domain, remainder taken from reference TRBV30 and TRBJ2-4, is SQTIHQWPATLVQPVGSPLSLECTVEGTSNPNLYWYRQAAGRGLQLLFYSVGIGQISSEVPQNLSASRPQDRQFILSSKKLLLSDSGFYLCAWSGALAKNIQYFGAGTRLSVL.

The chain has TRBV2 and TRBJ2-3; 10 bases line up with TRBD1. Germline CDR1 SNHLY, CDR2 FYNNEI. CDR3 length: 15 amino acids. J lost 5 bases, V lost 1 base, and 3 bases had no gene match. The CDR3 loop reads CASSEEGQGVDTQYF. The CDR3 bases are TGTGCCAGCAGTGAAGAAGGACAGGGGGTAGATACGCAGTATTTT.

This chain uses TRBV5-1 with TRBJ1-6, with 9 bases fitting TRBD1. The CDR3 extends over 16 amino acids. CDR1 SGHRS and CDR2 YFSETQ come from the germline V gene. V was clipped by 4 bases and J by 6 bases; unmatched bases: 8. CDR3 in amino acids: CASSGTGGDFNSPLHF. The CDR3 DNA sequence: TGCGCCAGCAGCGGTACAGGGGGCGACTTTAATTCACCCCTCCACTTT.

This chain joins TRBV4-2 and TRBJ2-5; no clear D. Looked up from germline, CDR1 is LGHNA and CDR2 is YNFKEQ. The ends were cut back, 0 bases at V and 4 bases at J, with 12 bases in the middle. The CDR3 runs 15 residues. CDR3 DNA sequence: TGTGCCAGCAGCCAAGATCTATCCGTCGGAGAGACCCAGTACTTC. Translating gives CASSQDLSVGETQYF.

The rearrangement joins TRBV25-1 to TRBJ1-3; a possible D gene is TRBD1 (6 bases). There are 14 residues in the CDR3. Germline V lookup: CDR1 MGHDK, CDR2 SYGVNS. V lost 4 bases and J 2 bases, leaving 9 bases between the germline ends. The CDR3 region is CASSGGGPGNTIYF. For the CDR3, the DNA is TGTGCCAGCAGTGGAGGGGGACCTGGAAACACCATATATTTT.